These 9 T cell receptor beta chains originate from one sample sequenced in a study of blood T cell repertoires in COVID-19. Sequencing was performed with immunoSEQ multiplex PCR; in TCRdb, only in-frame clones are kept and a portion is missing. The table has about 310,000 clones, under 90% seen once. Sequences were obtained from peripheral blood. The source of these receptors is a woman between 25 and 40 years old with COVID-19, enrolled during active disease.

The J gene is TRBJ1-5, the V gene TRBV28; weak D call: TRBD1 (5 bases). The CDR3 covers 14 residues. Germline CDR1 MDHEN, CDR2 SYDVKM. Between the trimmed V and J ends, which lost 8 bases and 2 bases, there was a span of 13 bases. CDR3 amino acids: CASLYGTRNQPQHF. CDR3 in DNA: TGTGCCAGCCTCTACGGGACTCGCAATCAGCCCCAGCATTTT.

The chain carries TRBV3-1 (or the pseudogene TRBV3-2) and TRBJ1-5; 9 nucleotides align to TRBD1. Trimming cost V 6 bases and J 1 base; bases outside gene matches: 10. CDR1 and CDR2 from the germline V gene are LGHDT and YNNKEL (reference sequence). This CDR3 region has 17 residues. The CDR3 region is CASSLGQGLGSNQPQHF. CDR3 sequence (DNA): TGTGCCAGCAGTTTAGGACAGGGGTTGGGAAGCAATCAGCCCCAGCATTTT.

The V and J genes are TRBV9 and TRBJ2-5; 9 bases map to TRBD2. Germline CDR1 and CDR2: SGDLS and YYNGEE. V was pared by 0 bases and J by 5 bases, with 5 bases of the junction left unmatched. This CDR3 has 15 residues. CDR3 DNA sequence: TGTGCCAGCAGCGTAGCGGGCGGGAGGGAGGAGACCCAGTACTTC. This encodes CASSVAGGREETQYF.

This chain connects TRBV5-8 to TRBJ2-7; possibly TRBD1 for D (6 bases). V was clipped by 0 bases and J by 6 bases, with 13 bases between them. The CDR3 totals 14 residues. CDR1 is SGHTS, CDR2 YDEGEE, per germline. The CDR3 loop is CASSLGISGAEQYF. Written as DNA, the CDR3 is TGTGCCAGCAGCTTGGGGATCTCAGGGGCCGAGCAGTACTTC.

The rearrangement joins TRBV9 to TRBJ2-3; 14 bases fit TRBD2. The junction had 10 bases not matched to a gene; V was cut back by 0 bases and J by 1 base. Germline V lookup: CDR1 SGDLS, CDR2 YYNGEE. The CDR3 is made up of 20 amino acids. CDR3 region: CASSVAGLAGVIRGTDTQYF. The DNA of the CDR3 is TGTGCCAGCAGCGTAGCGGGACTAGCGGGAGTGATTAGGGGCACAGATACGCAGTATTTT.

In this sample, this clone turned up a few times. The J gene is TRBJ2-7, the V gene TRBV19; 10 bases align to TRBD1. Germline V gene lookup returns CDR1 LNHDA and CDR2 SQIVND (reference sequence). V was clipped by 1 base and J by 5 bases; unmatched bases: 8. The CDR3 length is 16 residues. The CDR3 sequence is CASSIAPGTGADEQYF. For the CDR3, the DNA is TGTGCCAGTAGTATAGCCCCCGGGACAGGGGCGGACGAGCAGTACTTC.

This sequence joins TRBV6-2 or TRBV6-3 and TRBJ1-1; a possible D gene is TRBD1 (5 bases). V lost 2 bases and J lost 8, with 6 bases in between. The V gene's germline CDR1 is MNHEY and CDR2 SVGEGT. The CDR3 has 11 amino acids. The CDR3 coding sequence is TGTGCCAGCAGTTACGCAGGGGAAGCTTTCTTT. Amino acid sequence: CASSYAGEAFF.

The chain has TRBV3-1 (or the pseudogene TRBV3-2) and TRBJ2-2; perhaps TRBD2 as D (6 bases). Germline V gene lookup returns CDR1 LGHDT and CDR2 YNNKEL (reference sequence). The germline V and J ends were trimmed by 8 bases and 7 bases, with 20 bases remaining between them. The CDR3 consists of 15 residues. CDR3 DNA sequence: TGTGCCAGCTCTCTCCTCGCGGGGTATGGCGGGGAGCTGTTTTTT. The encoded protein is CASSLLAGYGGELFF.

This clone was seen just once. The rearrangement joins TRBV18 to TRBJ1-5; possibly TRBD1 for D (6 bases). Trimming took 3 bases from V and 2 from J, leaving 11 bases between them. CDR3 length: 15 residues. Germline V gene sequence: CDR1 KGHSH, CDR2 LQKENI. The CDR3: CASSPATGGNQPQHF. CDR3 DNA sequence: TGTGCCAGCTCACCGGCGACAGGCGGCAATCAGCCCCAGCATTTT.